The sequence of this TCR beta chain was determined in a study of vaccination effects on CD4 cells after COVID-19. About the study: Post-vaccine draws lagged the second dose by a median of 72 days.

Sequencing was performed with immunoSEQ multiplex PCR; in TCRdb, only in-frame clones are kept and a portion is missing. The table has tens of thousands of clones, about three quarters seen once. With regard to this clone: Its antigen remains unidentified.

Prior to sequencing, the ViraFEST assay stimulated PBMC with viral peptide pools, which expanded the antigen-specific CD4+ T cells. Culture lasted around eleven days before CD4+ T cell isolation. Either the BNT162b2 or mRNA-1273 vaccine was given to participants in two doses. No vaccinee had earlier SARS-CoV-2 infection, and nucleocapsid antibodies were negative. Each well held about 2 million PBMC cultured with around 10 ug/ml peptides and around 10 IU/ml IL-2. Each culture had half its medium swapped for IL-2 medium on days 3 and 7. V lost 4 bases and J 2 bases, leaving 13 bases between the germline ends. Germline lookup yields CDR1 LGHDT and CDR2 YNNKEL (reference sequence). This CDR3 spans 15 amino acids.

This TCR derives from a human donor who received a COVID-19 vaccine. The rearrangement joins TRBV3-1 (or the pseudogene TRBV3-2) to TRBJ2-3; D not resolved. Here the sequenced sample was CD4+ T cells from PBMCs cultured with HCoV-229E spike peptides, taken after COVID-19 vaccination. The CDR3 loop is CASSLQTAPTDTQYF. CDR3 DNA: TGTGCCAGCAGCCTTCAGACGGCGCCCACAGATACGCAGTATTTT.